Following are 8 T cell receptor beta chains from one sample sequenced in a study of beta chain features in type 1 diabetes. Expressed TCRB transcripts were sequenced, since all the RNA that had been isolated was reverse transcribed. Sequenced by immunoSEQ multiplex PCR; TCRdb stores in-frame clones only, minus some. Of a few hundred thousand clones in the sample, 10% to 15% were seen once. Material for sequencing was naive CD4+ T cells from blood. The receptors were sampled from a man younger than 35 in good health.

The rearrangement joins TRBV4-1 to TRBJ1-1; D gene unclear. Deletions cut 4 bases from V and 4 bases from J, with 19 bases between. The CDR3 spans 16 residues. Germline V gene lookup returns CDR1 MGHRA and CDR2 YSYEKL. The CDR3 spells CASSPLAGKRGTEAFF. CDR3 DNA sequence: TGCGCCAGCAGCCCACTCGCTGGGAAGCGGGGCACTGAAGCTTTCTTT.

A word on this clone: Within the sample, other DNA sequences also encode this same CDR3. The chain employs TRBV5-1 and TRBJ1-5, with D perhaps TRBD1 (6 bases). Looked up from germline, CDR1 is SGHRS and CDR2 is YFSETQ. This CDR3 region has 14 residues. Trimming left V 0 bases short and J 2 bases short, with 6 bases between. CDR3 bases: TGCGCCAGCAGCTTGGAGGGGGGCAATCAGCCCCAGCATTTT. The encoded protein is CASSLEGGNQPQHF.

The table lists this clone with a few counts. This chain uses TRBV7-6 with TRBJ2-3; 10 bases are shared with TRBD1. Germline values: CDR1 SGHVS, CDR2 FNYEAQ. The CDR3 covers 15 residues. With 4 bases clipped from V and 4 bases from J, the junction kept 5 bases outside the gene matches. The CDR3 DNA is TGTGCCAGCAGCTCCACCGGGACAGGGGCAGATACGCAGTATTTT. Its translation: CASSSTGTGADTQYF.

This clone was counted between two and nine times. The chain's CDR3 is CAISSKGGGDSRYEQYF. CDR3 coding DNA: TGTGCCATCAGCTCGAAGGGCGGCGGGGACAGCCGCTACGAGCAGTACTTC. The gene calls are TRBV10-3 and TRBJ2-7, with D perhaps matching TRBD1 (7 bases). Germline V gene data show CDR1 as ENHRY and CDR2 as SYGVKD. V was cut by 6 bases and J by 3 bases, with 24 bases left in between. The CDR3 runs 17 residues.

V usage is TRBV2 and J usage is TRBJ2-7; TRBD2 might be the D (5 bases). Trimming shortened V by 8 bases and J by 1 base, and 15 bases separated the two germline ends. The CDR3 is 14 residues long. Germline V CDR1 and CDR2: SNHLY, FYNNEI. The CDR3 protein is CASVGERKSYEQYF. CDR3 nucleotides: TGTGCCAGCGTGGGAGAAAGGAAATCCTACGAGCAGTACTTC.

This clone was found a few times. CDR3 protein: CASSVAAARTDTQYF. CDR3 nucleotide sequence: TGTGCCAGCAGCGTAGCCGCAGCCAGGACAGATACGCAGTATTTT. The chain recombines TRBV9 with TRBJ2-3, with D hard to call. V shed 0 bases and J shed 3 bases, with 11 bases lying between them. From germline, CDR1 is SGDLS and CDR2 YYNGEE. This CDR3 is built from 15 residues. The full variable domain, in which reference TRBV9 and TRBJ2-3 provide the parts outside the CDR3, is DSGVTQTPKHLITATGQRVTLRCSPRSGDLSVYWYQQSLDQGLQFLIQYYNGEERAKGNILERFSAQQFPDLHSELNLSSLELGDSALYFCASSVAAARTDTQYFGPGTRLTVL.

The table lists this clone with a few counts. CDR3 sequence reads: CASSTDRWNEAFF. In DNA form, the CDR3 reads TGCGCCAGCAGCACCGACAGGTGGAATGAAGCTTTCTTT. The V and J genes are TRBV5-1 and TRBJ1-1, with D possibly being TRBD1 (6 bases). Germline CDR1 is SGHRS and CDR2 is YFSETQ. The CDR3 runs to 13 residues. V lost 4 bases, J lost 7 bases, and 14 bases lay in between.

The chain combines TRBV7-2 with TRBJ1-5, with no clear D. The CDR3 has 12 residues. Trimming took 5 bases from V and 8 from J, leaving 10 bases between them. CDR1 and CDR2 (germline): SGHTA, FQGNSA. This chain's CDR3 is CASSSNGEPQHF. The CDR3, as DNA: TGTGCCAGCAGCAGTAACGGGGAGCCCCAGCATTTT. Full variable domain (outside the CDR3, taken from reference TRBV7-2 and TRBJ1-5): GAGVSQSPSNKVTEKGKDVELRCDPISGHTALYWYRQSLGQGLEFLIYFQGNSAPDKSGLPSDRFSAERTGGSVSTLTIQRTQQEDSAVYLCASSSNGEPQHFGDGTRLSIL.